The T cell receptor beta chain under discussion was sequenced for a study of PD-L1 blockade in urothelial cancer. Time point meaning: pretreatment peripheral blood. The assay was immunoSEQ multiplex PCR, and TCRdb's table has in-frame clones only and misses some. The sample holds some 50,000 clones; 70% to 90% are singletons and the top ten take about 15%. The CDR3 is 14 amino acids. Germline values: CDR1 MNHEY, CDR2 SVGAGI. With V trimmed by 6 bases and J by 2 bases, 4 bases remained unmatched. The material sequenced was PBMCs, taken around atezolizumab (anti-PD-L1) treatment. This receptor was taken from a woman aged 55-75 years with urothelial cancer. The chain employs TRBV6-5 and TRBJ2-3; 8 bases map to TRBD2. CDR3 nucleotides: TGTGCCAGCAGGCGGGGGGAACTCACAGATACGCAGTATTTT. Residues: CASRRGELTDTQYF.